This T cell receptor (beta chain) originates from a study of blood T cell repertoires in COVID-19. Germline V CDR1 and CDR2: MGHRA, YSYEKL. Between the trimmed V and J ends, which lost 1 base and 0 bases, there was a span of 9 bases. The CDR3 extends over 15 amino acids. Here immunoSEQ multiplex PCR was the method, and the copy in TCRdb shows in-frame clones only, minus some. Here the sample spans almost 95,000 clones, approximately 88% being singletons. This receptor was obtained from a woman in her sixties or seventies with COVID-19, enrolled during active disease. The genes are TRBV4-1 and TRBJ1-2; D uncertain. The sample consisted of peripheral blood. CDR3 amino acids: CASSQGRSPNYGYTF. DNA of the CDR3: TGCGCCAGCAGCCAAGGACGGAGTCCTAACTATGGCTACACCTTC.